The T cell receptor (beta chain) under discussion was sequenced for a study of T cells in Graves' hyperthyroidism and ophthalmopathy. Whole-study results and caveats: Most thyroid clonotypes expanded above 0.001 were also detected in blood.

Amplification of TCR beta CDR3 regions used RNA as the template. The HTBI set primed first-round TCR CDR3 RT-PCR. TCRdb redid the calling of the multiplex PCR reads with MiXCR, one entry per CDR3 protein. There are 300,000 or so distinct CDR3 sequences in the sample; 15% to 20% occur only once, and roughly a third lies in the top ten. Points on this clonotype: The antigen remains undetermined.

No ophthalmopathy progression within 18 months constituted stable Graves' hyperthyroidism. PBMCs were obtained from 10 ml fresh peripheral blood. The CDR3 runs 16 residues. Germline V CDR1 and CDR2: SNHLY, FYNNEI. V lost 7 bases to trimming and J lost 1 base, with 16 bases between them. The receptor comes from a young man with Graves' hyperthyroidism. Specimen: blood. The chain has TRBV2 and TRBJ2-2; D is ambiguous. DNA for the CDR3: TGTGCCAGCATGAGAGGCGCCACCCAGAACACCGGGGAGCTGTTTTTT. Encoded protein: CASMRGATQNTGELFF.